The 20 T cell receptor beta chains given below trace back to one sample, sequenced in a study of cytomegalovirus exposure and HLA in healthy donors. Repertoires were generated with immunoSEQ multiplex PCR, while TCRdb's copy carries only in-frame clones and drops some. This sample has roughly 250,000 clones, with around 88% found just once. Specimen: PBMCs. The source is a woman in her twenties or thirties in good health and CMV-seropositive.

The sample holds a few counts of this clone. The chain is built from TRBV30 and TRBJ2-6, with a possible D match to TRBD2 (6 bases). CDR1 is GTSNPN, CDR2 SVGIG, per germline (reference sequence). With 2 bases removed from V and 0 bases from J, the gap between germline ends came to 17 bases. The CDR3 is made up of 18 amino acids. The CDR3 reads CAWSSTGTLSSGANVLTF. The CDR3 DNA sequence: TGTGCCTGGAGTTCGACCGGGACTCTAAGCTCTGGGGCCAACGTCCTGACTTTC.

In nucleotides, the CDR3 is TGTGCCAGCAGTTTAGAGGGGGGGAGTAGGGAGCAGTACTTC. It specifies CASSLEGGSREQYF. V gene TRBV27 combines with J gene TRBJ2-7; D is possibly TRBD2 (7 bases). CDR1 and CDR2 from the germline V gene are MNHEY and SMNVEV (reference sequence). V dropped 2 bases and J dropped 7 bases, with 15 bases sitting between them. The CDR3 is 14 residues long.

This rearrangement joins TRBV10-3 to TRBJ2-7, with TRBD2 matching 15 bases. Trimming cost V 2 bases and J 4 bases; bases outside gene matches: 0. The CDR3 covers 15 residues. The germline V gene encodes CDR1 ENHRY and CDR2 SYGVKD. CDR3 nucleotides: TGTGCCATCAGTGAGGGACTAGCGGGAGGGTACGAGCAGTACTTC. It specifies CAISEGLAGGYEQYF.

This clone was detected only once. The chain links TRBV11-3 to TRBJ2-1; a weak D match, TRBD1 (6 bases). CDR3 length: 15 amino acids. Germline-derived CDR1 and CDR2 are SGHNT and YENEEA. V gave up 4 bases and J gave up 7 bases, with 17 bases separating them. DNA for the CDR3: TGTGCCAGCAGCTCATCACAGGGTGAAGGGAATGAGCAGTTCTTC. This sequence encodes CASSSSQGEGNEQFF.

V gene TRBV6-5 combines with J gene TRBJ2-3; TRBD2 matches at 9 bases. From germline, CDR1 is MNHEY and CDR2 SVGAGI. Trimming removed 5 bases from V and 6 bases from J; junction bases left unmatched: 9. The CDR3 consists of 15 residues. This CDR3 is CASSPVAGDTDTQYF. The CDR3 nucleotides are TGTGCCAGCAGTCCCGTAGCGGGAGACACTGATACGCAGTATTTT.

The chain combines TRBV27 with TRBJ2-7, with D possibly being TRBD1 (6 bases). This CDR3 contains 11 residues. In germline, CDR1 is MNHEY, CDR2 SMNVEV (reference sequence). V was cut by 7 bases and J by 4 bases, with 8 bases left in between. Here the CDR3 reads CASKGDYEQYF. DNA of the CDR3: TGTGCCAGCAAGGGGGATTACGAGCAGTACTTC.

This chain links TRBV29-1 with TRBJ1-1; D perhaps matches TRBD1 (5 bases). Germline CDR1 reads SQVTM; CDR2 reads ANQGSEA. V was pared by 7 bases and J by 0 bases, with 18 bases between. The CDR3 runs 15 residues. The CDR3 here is CSGWGGGRLNTEAFF. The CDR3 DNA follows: TGCAGCGGATGGGGGGGTGGGCGCTTGAACACTGAAGCTTTCTTT.

CDR3: CASSFPGAAGAPYEQYF. The CDR3 DNA reads TGTGCCAGCAGTTTCCCAGGGGCAGCGGGGGCCCCCTACGAGCAGTACTTC. The chain couples TRBV27 to TRBJ2-7; 8 bases map to TRBD2. The CDR3 loop spans 17 amino acids. The germline V gene has CDR1 MNHEY and CDR2 SMNVEV (reference sequence). The J segment lost 2 bases and the V segment lost 3 bases, leaving 12 bases of the junction unmatched.

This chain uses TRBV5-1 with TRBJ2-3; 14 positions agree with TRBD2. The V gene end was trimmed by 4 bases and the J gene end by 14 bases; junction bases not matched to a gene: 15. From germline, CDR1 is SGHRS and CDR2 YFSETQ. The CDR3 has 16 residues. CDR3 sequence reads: CASSPSVGTSGSKGYF. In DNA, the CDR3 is TGCGCCAGCAGCCCTAGTGTCGGGACTAGCGGGAGTAAGGGGTATTTT.

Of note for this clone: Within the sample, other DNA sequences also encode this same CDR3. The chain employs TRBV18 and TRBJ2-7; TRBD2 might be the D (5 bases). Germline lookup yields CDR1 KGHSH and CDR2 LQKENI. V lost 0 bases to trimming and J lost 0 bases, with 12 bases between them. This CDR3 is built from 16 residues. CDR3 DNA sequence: TGTGCCAGCTCACCACCGGGTCTAGCCTTCTCCTACGAGCAGTACTTC. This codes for CASSPPGLAFSYEQYF.

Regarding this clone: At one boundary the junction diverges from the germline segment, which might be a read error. CDR3 in DNA: TGTGCCAGCAGCCCAGGGCCCCAAGAGGCCCAGTACTTC. Residues: CASSPGPQEAQYF. This sequence joins TRBV7-9 and TRBJ2-5; D might be TRBD1 (5 bases). Germline-derived CDR1 and CDR2 are SEHNR and FQNEAQ (reference sequence). This CDR3 is built from 13 residues.

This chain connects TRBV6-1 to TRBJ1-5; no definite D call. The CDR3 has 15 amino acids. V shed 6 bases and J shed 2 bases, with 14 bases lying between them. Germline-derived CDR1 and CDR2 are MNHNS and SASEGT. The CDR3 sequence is CASRGEEGGNQPQHF. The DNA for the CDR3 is TGTGCCAGCAGGGGAGAGGAGGGTGGCAATCAGCCCCAGCATTTT.

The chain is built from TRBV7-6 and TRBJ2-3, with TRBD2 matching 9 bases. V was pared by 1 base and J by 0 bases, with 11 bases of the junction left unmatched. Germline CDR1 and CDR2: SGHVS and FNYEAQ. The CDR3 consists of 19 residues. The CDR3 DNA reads TGTGCCAGCAGCTTAGTCCAGGGGTCTAGCGGGACTAGCACAGATACGCAGTATTTT. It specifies CASSLVQGSSGTSTDTQYF.

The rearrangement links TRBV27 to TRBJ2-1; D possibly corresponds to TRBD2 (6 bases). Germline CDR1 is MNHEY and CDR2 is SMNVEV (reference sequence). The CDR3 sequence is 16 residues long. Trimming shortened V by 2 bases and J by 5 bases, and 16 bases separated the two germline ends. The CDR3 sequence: CASSLRTGLGDNEQFF. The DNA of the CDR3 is TGTGCCAGCAGTTTAAGAACGGGACTCGGTGACAATGAGCAGTTCTTC.

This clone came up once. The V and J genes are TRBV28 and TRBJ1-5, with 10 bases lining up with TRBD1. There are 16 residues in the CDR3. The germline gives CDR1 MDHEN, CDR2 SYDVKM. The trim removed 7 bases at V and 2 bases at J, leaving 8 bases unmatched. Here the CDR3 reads CASTRRQGAGNQPQHF. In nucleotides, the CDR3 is TGTGCCAGCACCAGACGACAGGGGGCTGGCAATCAGCCCCAGCATTTT.

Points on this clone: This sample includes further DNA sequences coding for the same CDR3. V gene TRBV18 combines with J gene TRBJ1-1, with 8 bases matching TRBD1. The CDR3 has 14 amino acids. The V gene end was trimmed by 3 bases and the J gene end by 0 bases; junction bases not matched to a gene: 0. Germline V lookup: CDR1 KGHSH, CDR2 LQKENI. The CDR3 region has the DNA TGTGCCAGCTCACCGGACAGGGTGAACACTGAAGCTTTCTTT. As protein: CASSPDRVNTEAFF.

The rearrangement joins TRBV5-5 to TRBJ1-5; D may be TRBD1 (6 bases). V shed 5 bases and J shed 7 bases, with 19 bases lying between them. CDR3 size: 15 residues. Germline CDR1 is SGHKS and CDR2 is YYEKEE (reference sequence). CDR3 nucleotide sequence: TGTGCCAGCAGTTCGGAACAGGGTTCATGGCAGCCCCAGCATTTT. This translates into CASSSEQGSWQPQHF. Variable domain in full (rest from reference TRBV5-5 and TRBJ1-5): DAGVTQSPTHLIKTRGQQVTLRCSPISGHKSVSWYQQVLGQGPQFIFQYYEKEERGRGNFPDRFSARQFPNYSSELNVNALLLGDSALYLCASSSEQGSWQPQHFGDGTRLSIL.

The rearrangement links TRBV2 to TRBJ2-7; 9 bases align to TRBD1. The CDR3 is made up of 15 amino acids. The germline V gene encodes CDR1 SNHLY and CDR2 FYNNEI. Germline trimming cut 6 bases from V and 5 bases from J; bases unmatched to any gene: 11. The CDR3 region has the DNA TGTGCCAGCAGAGCATCCGGGACAGGGCCGCACGAGCAGTACTTC. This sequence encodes CASRASGTGPHEQYF.

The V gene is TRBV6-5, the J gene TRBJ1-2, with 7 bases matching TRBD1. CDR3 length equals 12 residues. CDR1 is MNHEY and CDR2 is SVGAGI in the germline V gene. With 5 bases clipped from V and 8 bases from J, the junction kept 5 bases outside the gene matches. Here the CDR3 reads CASSDREWGYTF. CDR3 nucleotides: TGTGCCAGCAGTGACAGGGAGTGGGGCTACACCTTC.

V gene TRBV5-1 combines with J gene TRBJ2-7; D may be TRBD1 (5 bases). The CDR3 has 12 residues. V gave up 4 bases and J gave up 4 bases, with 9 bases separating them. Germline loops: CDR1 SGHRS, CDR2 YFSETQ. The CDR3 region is CASSQDSYEQYF. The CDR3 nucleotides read TGCGCCAGCAGCCAAGACAGTTACGAGCAGTACTTC.